What follows are 21 T cell receptor beta chains derived from one specimen sequenced in a study of blood T cell repertoires in COVID-19. The assay was immunoSEQ multiplex PCR, and TCRdb's table has in-frame clones only and misses some. The table has 100,000 to 150,000 clones, around 63% seen once. Sequenced sample: peripheral blood. The source is a woman between 65 and 79 years old with acute or convalescent COVID-19.

This clone was seen just once. The V and J genes are TRBV7-2 and TRBJ2-4; 7 bases match TRBD1. The CDR3 has 14 amino acids. V lost 1 base and J lost 6; bases outside the gene matches: 3. The germline CDR1 and CDR2 sequences are SGHTA and FQGNSA. The CDR3 region has the DNA TGTGCCAGCAGCTTAGAGACAGGGAGAAACATTCAGTACTTC. Translated, it gives CASSLETGRNIQYF.

The gene calls are TRBV7-2 and TRBJ2-7; tentative D call: TRBD1 (6 bases). Trimming removed 4 bases from V and 2 bases from J, with 15 bases in between. Germline V CDR1 and CDR2: SGHTA, FQGNSA. There are 15 residues in the CDR3. CDR3 in amino acids: CASSSDPGTTYEQYF. CDR3 nucleotides: TGTGCCAGCAGCTCTGATCCCGGGACAACCTACGAGCAGTACTTC.

The chain links TRBV19 to TRBJ2-1, with 10 bases fitting TRBD2. V lost 2 bases and J lost 5; bases outside the gene matches: 18. Germline V CDR1 and CDR2: LNHDA, SQIVND (reference sequence). This CDR3 spans 20 amino acids. This chain's CDR3 is CASSIRWAWLSGGLDNEQFF. In DNA form, the CDR3 reads TGTGCCAGTAGTATACGATGGGCCTGGCTTAGCGGGGGGCTCGACAATGAGCAGTTCTTC.

This clone was seen many times. This chain joins TRBV5-1 and TRBJ1-4; a possible D gene is TRBD1 (6 bases). Germline loops: CDR1 SGHRS, CDR2 YFSETQ. The CDR3 loop spans 13 amino acids. V shed 4 bases and J shed 8 bases, with 12 bases lying between them. The DNA for the CDR3 is TGCGCCAGCAGCCCCAGCAGGGGCGAAAAACTGTTTTTT. Amino acid sequence: CASSPSRGEKLFF.

V and J are TRBV4-3 and TRBJ1-3; D remains unclear. The ends were cut back, 0 bases at V and 2 bases at J, with 8 bases in the middle. CDR1 and CDR2 (germline): LGHNA, YSLEER. This CDR3 is 15 amino acids long. The CDR3 coding sequence is TGCGCCAGCAGCCAAGAGCCGGCGGCTGGAAACACCATATATTTT. Protein product: CASSQEPAAGNTIYF.

The rearrangement links TRBV6-1 to TRBJ1-5; no clear D. Germline V gives CDR1 MNHNS, CDR2 SASEGT. The V end lost 2 bases, the J end lost 7 bases, and 9 bases lay between the germline ends. The CDR3 is 13 amino acids. CDR3 residues: CASSESGRQPQHF. The CDR3 bases are TGTGCCAGCAGTGAATCTGGGAGACAGCCCCAGCATTTT.

The table lists this clone with a few counts. This chain joins TRBV6-2 or TRBV6-3 and TRBJ2-2; D perhaps matches TRBD2 (7 bases). Germline V gives CDR1 MNHEY, CDR2 SVGEGT. The V end was cut by 6 bases, the J end by 12 bases, with 14 bases between. The CDR3 is 12 amino acids. DNA of the CDR3: TGTGCCAGCAGCCGACGGGGGGACAAGCTGTTTTTT. Its translation is CASSRRGDKLFF.

This clone was picked up a small number of times. The chain is built from TRBV18 and TRBJ1-1; the D is unclear. This CDR3 has 15 residues. CDR1 and CDR2 (germline): KGHSH, LQKENI. Trimming shortened V by 4 bases and J by 4 bases, and 16 bases separated the two germline ends. DNA of the CDR3: TGTGCCAGCTCACTGGGTGGCAGCGGGTCCACTGAAGCTTTCTTT. Amino acid sequence: CASSLGGSGSTEAFF.

This chain connects TRBV6-5 to TRBJ1-1; no definite D call. The V and J ends lost 0 bases and 7 bases respectively, with 6 bases between them. The germline gives CDR1 MNHEY, CDR2 SVGAGI. The CDR3 is made up of 12 amino acids. In DNA form, the CDR3 reads TGTGCCAGCAGTTACTCTGGCGGTGAAGCTTTCTTT. Its protein product is CASSYSGGEAFF.

The CDR3: CASSSRQSLTSGNTIYF. CDR3 nucleotides: TGTGCCAGCAGCTCCAGACAGAGTCTCACCTCTGGAAACACCATATATTTT. The chain has TRBV9 and TRBJ1-3; tentatively, D is TRBD1 (5 bases). The CDR3 is made up of 17 amino acids. Trimming cost V 4 bases and J 0 bases, with 17 bases left between them. CDR1 is SGDLS and CDR2 is YYNGEE in the germline V gene.

In its sample, this clone was seen a few times. The chain has TRBV6-2 or TRBV6-3 and TRBJ2-2; 12 bases are shared with TRBD1. V trimming: 2 bases; J trimming: 7 bases; junction bases outside the gene matches: 14. The germline V gene encodes CDR1 MNHEY and CDR2 SVGEGT. The CDR3 runs to 19 residues. Written as DNA, the CDR3 is TGTGCCAGCAGTTACCATCGCCCCGGGACAGGGGGCGAGGACGGGGAGCTGTTTTTT. This codes for CASSYHRPGTGGEDGELFF.

In this sample, this clone turned up a few times. The chain couples TRBV2 to TRBJ1-5; tentatively, D is TRBD1 (6 bases). This CDR3 region has 15 residues. Deletions cut 4 bases from V and 3 bases from J, with 13 bases between. Germline CDR1 and CDR2: SNHLY and FYNNEI. CDR3 DNA sequence: TGTGCCAGCAGTGGGGGTAGGGGGATCAATCAGCCCCAGCATTTT. Translating gives CASSGGRGINQPQHF.

V gene TRBV2 combines with J gene TRBJ2-2; D may be TRBD2 (6 bases). Between the trimmed V and J ends, which lost 6 bases and 4 bases, there was a span of 18 bases. The CDR3 covers 16 residues. The germline V gene encodes CDR1 SNHLY and CDR2 FYNNEI. CDR3 nucleotides: TGTGCCAGCAGCGAAATGACTGGGGGAGGCACCGGGGAGCTGTTTTTT. It encodes CASSEMTGGGTGELFF.

The chain combines TRBV18 with TRBJ2-3, with 11 positions matching TRBD2. V shed 1 base, J shed 2 bases, and the junction held 11 bases outside the gene matches. This CDR3 has 19 residues. CDR1 and CDR2 from the germline V gene are KGHSH and LQKENI. The CDR3 spells CASSPRERSSGGSTDTQYF. The CDR3 bases are TGTGCCAGCTCACCACGGGAGAGATCTAGCGGGGGGTCCACAGATACGCAGTATTTT.

This chain uses TRBV6-2 or TRBV6-3 with TRBJ1-6; D unclear. V shed 6 bases and J shed 4 bases, with 16 bases lying between them. This CDR3 is 16 amino acids long. Germline assignment: CDR1 MNHEY and CDR2 SVGEGT. The DNA of the CDR3 is TGTGCCAGCAGCCCCGGGCCAGGACTTTATAATTCACCCCTCCACTTT. Translating it yields CASSPGPGLYNSPLHF.

The CDR3, as DNA: TGTGCCAGCAGGATCGAGGGTAACTATGGCTACACCTTC. Its protein is CASRIEGNYGYTF. The chain recombines TRBV2 with TRBJ1-2; D unresolved. Germline loops: CDR1 SNHLY, CDR2 FYNNEI. The V end was cut by 6 bases, the J end by 1 base, with 9 bases between. The CDR3 is made up of 13 amino acids.

This clone occurred many times. The chain employs TRBV27 and TRBJ2-2; no definite D call. Looked up from germline, CDR1 is MNHEY and CDR2 is SMNVEV (reference sequence). This CDR3 region has 14 residues. Between the trimmed V and J ends, which lost 7 bases and 1 base, there was a span of 10 bases. The CDR3: CASMRLGNTGELFF. The CDR3 nucleotides are TGTGCCAGCATGCGGCTGGGGAACACCGGGGAGCTGTTTTTT.

The chain combines TRBV29-1 with TRBJ2-1, with D possibly TRBD1 on 6 matching bases. This CDR3 contains 12 residues. Trimming took 4 bases from V and 6 from J, leaving 10 bases between them. Germline V lookup: CDR1 SQVTM, CDR2 ANQGSEA. This chain's CDR3 is CSVAQGSNEQFF. As DNA, the CDR3 is TGCAGCGTTGCACAGGGTAGCAATGAGCAGTTCTTC.

This chain links TRBV18 with TRBJ2-7, with 8 bases matching TRBD1. CDR3 length equals 15 residues. Germline V gives CDR1 KGHSH, CDR2 LQKENI. Trimming at V came to 3 bases and at J to 3 bases, leaving 7 bases not matched to a gene. The CDR3 is CASSPGTGHSYEQYF. CDR3 DNA: TGTGCCAGCTCACCCGGGACAGGCCACAGCTACGAGCAGTACTTC. The variable domain in full, completed from reference TRBV18 and TRBJ2-7, reads NAGVMQNPRHLVRRRGQEARLRCSPMKGHSHVYWYRQLPEEGLKFMVYLQKENIIDESGMPKERFSAEFPKEGPSILRIQQVVRGDSAAYFCASSPGTGHSYEQYFGPGTRLTVT.

V gene TRBV28 combines with J gene TRBJ2-7; 9 bases match TRBD2. Germline values: CDR1 MDHEN, CDR2 SYDVKM. The CDR3 has 16 amino acids. V lost 3 bases, J lost 1 base, and 7 bases stayed unmatched. The CDR3 spells CASSFSLAGQSYEQYF. As DNA, the CDR3 is TGTGCCAGCAGTTTTAGCCTAGCGGGGCAATCCTACGAGCAGTACTTC. Full variable domain (remainder filled in from reference TRBV28 and TRBJ2-7): DVKVTQSSRYLVKRTGEKVFLECVQDMDHENMFWYRQDPGLGLRLIYFSYDVKMKEKGDIPEGYSVSREKKERFSLILESASTNQTSMYLCASSFSLAGQSYEQYFGPGTRLTVT.

The table lists this clone with a few counts. The chain has TRBV6-5 and TRBJ2-3, with D perhaps TRBD2 (5 bases). CDR1 and CDR2 from the germline V gene are MNHEY and SVGAGI. The V end lost 2 bases, the J end lost 2 bases, and 8 bases lay between the germline ends. CDR3 length: 14 residues. The CDR3 DNA follows: TGTGCCAGCAGTTACCGACTACACACAGATACGCAGTATTTT. This sequence encodes CASSYRLHTDTQYF.